The clone carrying this T cell receptor beta chain came up a few times. Per germline, CDR1 MNHNY and CDR2 SVGAGI (reference sequence). The CDR3 extends over 16 amino acids. Trimming removed 5 bases from V and 0 bases from J, with 17 bases in between. A second PCR of roughly 7 to 11 cycles used a sample-barcoded 5' primer and a J-beta primer mix. TCRdb used MiXCR to reprocess the 5' RACE reads, holding one entry per CDR3 protein. The data show about 1.1 million distinct CDR3 sequences, under 40% seen once. The entry originates in a study of blood T cells in healthy people across ages. The J gene is TRBJ2-7, the V gene TRBV6-6; D unclear. Material for sequencing was blood. The TCR was taken from a man younger than 35 in good health. The DNA for the CDR3 is TGTGCCAGCAGTGACGGTGTCCAAAGGAGCTCCTACGAGCAGTACTTC. Protein product: CASSDGVQRSSYEQYF.